This TCR beta chain was recovered during a study of blood T cells in healthy people across ages. Findings of the study overall: Older age coincided with a roughly linear decline in TCR beta diversity per million T cells. What prevented conclusive comparison of naive and antigen-experienced cells was that PBMCs were unsorted.

V was clipped by 2 bases and J by 6 bases; unmatched bases: 3. The CDR3 contains 14 residues. The authors extracted at least 6 micrograms of total RNA per sample. A second PCR of about 7 to 11 cycles used a sample-barcoded 5' primer and a J-beta primer mix. Each cDNA was tagged by a template-switch adaptor containing 12 random nucleotides. TCRdb re-called the 5' RACE reads through MiXCR, storing one row per CDR3 protein. Of 1 million or so distinct CDR3 sequences listed, around 27% were seen once; the top ten hold around 0.7%. This clonotype has a handful of counts. Its specificity is not known. The same specimen was also included in a second study, on T cells of mothers and their children.

V gene TRBV12-3 or TRBV12-4 combines with J gene TRBJ1-5; the match to TRBD1 covers 8 bases. This sequence originates from a girl aged 2-10 years in good health. Sample: blood. The CDR3 DNA reads TGTGCCAGCAGTTTAATTGGGACAGGTCAGCCCCAGCATTTT. Translation: CASSLIGTGQPQHF.